This TCR beta chain was identified in a study of technical replicates of blood from several donors. The data were produced by immunoSEQ multiplex PCR, yet TCRdb's version contains in-frame clones alone and is incomplete. The top ten hold about 10% of the sample, which has about 14,000 clones, 84% seen once. A single count supports this clone. The CDR3 consists of 16 residues. Deletions cut 1 base from V and 0 bases from J, with 12 bases between. Germline V gene lookup returns CDR1 SEHNR and CDR2 FQNEAQ (reference sequence). V is TRBV7-9 and J is TRBJ1-2, with no clear D. Source material: PBMCs. The sequence was obtained from a human donor in good health. The CDR3 DNA sequence: TGTGCCAGCAGCTTAGGTGGCGGGCGGTCTAACTATGGCTACACCTTC. This gives the protein CASSLGGGRSNYGYTF. The complete variable domain, with remaining parts taken from reference TRBV7-9 and TRBJ1-2, reads DTGVSQNPRHKITKRGQNVTFRCDPISEHNRLYWYRQTLGQGPEFLTYFQNEAQLEKSRLLSDRFSAERPKGSFSTLEIQRTEQGDSAMYLCASSLGGGRSNYGYTFGSGTRLTVV.